This note documents a single T cell receptor (beta chain) sequence. Its antigen is not known. Trimming cost V 1 base and J 4 bases, with 13 bases left between them. Germline CDR1 and CDR2: MDHEN and SYDVKM. The CDR3 length is 15 residues. Resections obtained during corrective heart surgery supplied the thymus tissue. This sample is part of a study of human thymus T cells. Using immunoSEQ multiplex PCR, the repertoire was profiled, and TCRdb retains in-frame clones only, with some absent. Of some 130,000 clones listed, more than 90% are singletons. Study findings and constraints: Thymic and blood repertoires showed apparently biased V and J gene usage. Related studies noted strongly shared thymic repertoires across unrelated people.

The clonotype was recovered from a boy in the first two years of life with a congenital heart defect but otherwise immunologically healthy. Material: thymus tissue. The chain employs TRBV28 and TRBJ1-2; maybe TRBD1 (6 bases). The CDR3 DNA reads TGTGCCAGCAGTTTATCCCAGGGACACGGCTATGGCTACACCTTC. Translation: CASSLSQGHGYGYTF.